Listed here is a single T cell receptor (beta chain). Its specificity is unknown. This CDR3 contains 12 residues. CDR1 is DFQATT, CDR2 SNEGSKA, per germline (reference sequence). This sample stems from a study of monozygotic twins with inflammatory bowel disease. Whole-study results and caveats: The inverse Simpson measure of TCRbeta diversity was lower in IBD patients than in healthy co-twins. Support was absent for any single strong signal or clonotype linked to IBD.

From its re-call of the 5' RACE reads, TCRdb lists each CDR3 protein once, without DNA. Found here are approximately 140,000 distinct CDR3 sequences; the top ten clones hold 2.4%. The sequencing sample was made of blood. The clonotype was recovered from a human donor with ulcerative colitis or Crohn's disease, or a healthy co-twin of an affected twin (not recorded which). This sequence joins TRBV20-1 and TRBJ1-5. CDR3 sequence reads: CSARAGDQPQHF.